The text below deals with one TCR beta chain. Peripheral blood CD8+ and CD4+ T cells were profiled by TCR beta sequencing. The multiple sclerosis control group comprised treatment-naive patients with stable or active relapsing-remitting disease. TEMRA cells were FACS-enriched, while CD8+ and CD4+ T cells were negatively isolated. The authors reverse transcribed roughly 0.5 to 1 ug RNA with random hexamers. Amplification of TCR beta CDR3 spanned 54 Vbeta and 13 Jbeta via immunoSEQ multiplex PCR. TCRdb re-called the immunoSEQ multiplex PCR reads through MiXCR, storing one row per CDR3 protein. The table records approximately 200,000 distinct CDR3 sequences, about 94% of them present only once. The data belong to a study of CD8 T cells in Susac syndrome. The CDR3 sequence is 15 residues long. The V and J ends lost 3 bases and 5 bases, in that order; junction bases with no gene match: 5. In germline, CDR1 is SGDLS, CDR2 YYNGEE.

Sequencing was performed on CD8+ T cells from PBMCs. The sequence was collected from a human donor with multiple sclerosis. The chain couples TRBV9 to TRBJ1-4; TRBD1 matches 9 bases. The CDR3 DNA follows: TGTGCCAGCAGCGGAGCCGGGACAGGGAATGAAAAACTGTTTTTT. The encoded protein is CASSGAGTGNEKLFF.